This TCR beta chain was retrieved from a study of cytomegalovirus exposure and HLA in healthy donors (dated by TCRdb to 2015 to 2018). For the study in its entirety: In an earlier analysis of 550 to 750 of the donors, about 260 Gb of sequence data and 95 million to 130 million unique TCR beta sequences from 150 million to 200 million T cells were reported. Donor age, sex, ethnicity and CMV serostatus were compiled together with the repertoire data. Of the 350 to 450 genotyped donors, approximately 81% were placed in the genetic ancestry cluster associated with self-reported Caucasian donors. A later analysis re-examined previously published TCR beta repertoires from around 670 donors and added high-resolution HLA genotyping to investigate patterns of TCR occurrence. The T cell repertoires of several hundred subjects were profiled by immunosequencing and related to cytomegalovirus serostatus. Among some 410 genotyped donors of the cohort, an average of about 240,000 unique TCR beta nucleotide sequences were sequenced per donor, around 18% of them non-productive. Both class I and class II loci were covered by HLA typing, at four-digit resolution. To decide whether each TCR beta V gene segment behaved as functional or pseudogenic, an earlier analysis of some 540 of the donors relied on high-throughput TCR beta sequencing. Besides the first cohort of roughly 640 subjects, a separate validation cohort made up of around 120 different subjects was used. About 280 gigabases of sequencing data and around 80 million unique TCR sequences made up an early release that covered under 750 HLA-typed donors. To predict cytomegalovirus infection status, the study brought together high-throughput TCR immunosequencing, statistical association of individual TCRs with disease status, and machine learning. Every repertoire in the discovery cohort had been generated on one and the same sequencing platform. Typing coverage varied by locus: 629-630 donors for A, B, C, DRB1 and DQB1; roughly 520 for DQA1; 606 for DPA1; approximately 490 for DPB1. In the later analysis, no new phenotypic data were used to find candidate immune exposures; instead, reliance was placed on TCR beta sequences and their occurrence across donors. The study was designed to test whether signatures of past pathogen exposure could be identified by cataloging public T cell receptors. In a later genetic analysis, genome-wide SNP genotypes for about three fifths of the 666 donors were used, and that subset was treated as a discovery cohort. Four to six DR-DQ haplotypes were handled as single units for association and clustering because linkage in the cohort was strong.

From the cysteine up to the phenylalanine, the CDR3 has a length of 17 residues. CDR3 DNA is the only sequence kept; it has 51 bases, read in frame from the first base. Reading the germline V gene gives CDR1 SGDLS and CDR2 YYNGEE. A distance of 15 bases separates the germline ends of V and J, which lose 0 bases and 0 bases respectively. The cohort consisted of some 730 healthy bone marrow donors. At the time of sampling, all cohort members were nominally healthy, though unrecorded immune exposures were likely present. Of the 650 to 700 cohort members, fewer than 300 had positive CMV serostatus and approximately 360 had negative CMV serostatus, and CMV serostatus was not recorded for the donor. Every donor gave a peripheral blood sample, and the peripheral blood mononuclear cells from that sample were used for TCR beta sequencing. Genomic DNA was extracted from the blood cell samples with the Qiagen DNeasy Blood Extraction Kit.

The research as a whole found: In a later analysis, 16,951 TCR beta sequences were associated with specific HLA alleles at a false discovery rate of 0.05. Sequencing depth was assumed to be roughly uniform across donors in the presence/absence analyses, though that assumption may not hold. Only TCR beta chains were sequenced in this cohort, and the absence of alpha or paired-chain data limited detectable features. The study gave a list of about 160 TCR beta chains associated with cytomegalovirus. In vitro tests confirmed that a few of the cytomegalovirus-associated TCR beta chains recognize cytomegalovirus antigens. The only immune exposure information available for the cohort was CMV serostatus. In a later analysis, most CMV-associated TCR beta chains were found to appear HLA-restricted, with HLA associations seemingly driven largely by CMV exposure. When HLA alleles, especially DR and DQ, strongly co-occurred, attributing TCR associations to individual alleles was difficult. According to a later genetic analysis, donors in an Asian-associated ancestry cluster had fewer N-insertions in productive TCRs than the approximately 710-donor mean. In a later genetic analysis, a missense DCLRE1C variant was associated with V-gene and J-gene trimming of TCR beta chains, and the association was replicated in an independent cohort. A further reported finding was that TCR beta sequences accurately predicted the HLA-A and HLA-B alleles for most subjects in the first cohort. Across donors, most TCR sequences were observed very rarely, whereas some public TCRs were present in many individuals. In an earlier analysis of more than 450 of the donors, most TCR beta V segments were observed in productive rearrangements about 87% or about 30% of the time, broadly matching IMGT annotations. The authors suggested that the approach could potentially be generalized to other disease states and immunological phenotypes. In a later analysis, several top co-occurrence clusters were reported to appear linked to parvovirus B19, influenza, CMV and Epstein-Barr virus. Because counts were too low, about 17 rarely observed V segments, including chromosome 9 orphons, were excluded from the earlier analysis of several hundred of the donors. According to a later analysis, TCR association rates differed among HLA loci, with DRB1 alleles showing the most associated TCRs and HLA-C alleles showing the fewest. Some IMGT-functional V segments, including TRBV6-2 and TRBV6-3, could not be distinguished by the 87-base-pair reads and were therefore excluded. A cluster of highly shared sequence variants was judged likely to be a technical artifact of the sequencing pipeline. The classifier was reported to diagnose cytomegalovirus status with high specificity and sensitivity in both the original cohort and the validation cohort. Linkage disequilibrium might explain the correlated functional status among segregating V segments, but an unknown experimental factor could not be ruled out. Compared with equally common non-associated chains, HLA-associated TCR beta chains in a later analysis were more clonally expanded and had lower generation probabilities. HLA typing was unavailable for some donors at each locus, so association tests used only the typed subset.

The protocol used for the library was the immunoSEQ multiplex PCR assay. The multiplex PCR relied on a mix of 60 forward primers for TCR Vbeta segments and 13 reverse primers for TCR Jbeta segments. A multiplex PCR assay on genomic DNA amplified the CDR3 region of rearranged TCR beta genes. The amplified TCR beta libraries were sequenced on the Illumina HiSeq System as 87-base-pair reads. The authors' analysis ran thus. A later analysis counted around 72 million unique TCR beta chains across the 650 to 700 repertoires, and some 12 million of these chains were shared by at least two donors. To remove PCR and sequencing errors, raw reads were error-corrected and collapsed into unique sequences using a nearest-neighbor algorithm that merged closely related sequences. CDR3 sequences were aligned to IMGT reference sequences to assign V, D and J gene segments. Each retained sequence needed at least a six-nucleotide match to both a V gene segment and a J gene segment. A rearrangement was called productive if the CDR3 had no stop codons and remained in frame with V and J, and every other rearrangement was called non-productive. CDR3 was defined according to IMGT convention as the region running from the second conserved V-encoded cysteine to the conserved J-encoded phenylalanine. Sequences without an unambiguous match to a single V gene segment were excluded from the earlier analysis of about 600 of the donors. In an earlier analysis of approximately 590 of the donors, a V segment was called functional when productive rearrangements were above 56.7%, and segregating when the standard deviation between donors exceeded 5%. A statistical classification framework was built for diagnosing cytomegalovirus status from the catalog of TCR beta chain sequences. In a later analysis, TCR nucleotide sequences were compared against IMGT/GENE-DB human TR gene sequences so that V and J genes could be assigned. Using the TCRdist pipeline, a later analysis assigned CDR3 sequences along with most-parsimonious VDJ recombination scenarios. A later analysis defined each TCR beta chain by its CDR3 amino acid sequence plus V-gene family, and excluded reads lacking a unique V-gene family. In a later analysis, fewer than 650 highly shared, low-generation-probability nucleotide sequences were removed to address suspected cross-contamination and a sequencing artifact. A later analysis calculated a clonal expansion index for each public chain from normalized within-repertoire ranks of inferred template counts. In a later analysis, generation probabilities were computed using a VDJ recombination model fitted to out-of-frame rearrangements, and the results were checked against IGoR. A later analysis scored TCR-TCR, TCR-HLA and TCR-CMV co-occurrence with hypergeometric tests, applying a repertoire-size bias correction to TCR pairs. In a later analysis, false discovery rates were estimated by permuting HLA or CMV assignments 20 times. In a later analysis, co-occurring TCRs were grouped using DBSCAN, with TCRdist sequence similarity added in when clustering inside HLA-allele-positive subsets. Repertoires with fewer than 30,000 or more than 120,000 public chains were left out of co-occurrence clustering, as were about 5 repertoires with anomalous nucleotide sharing. The table comes from immuneACCESS by way of TCRdb, which keeps in-frame sequences with V and J called. Part of the clones is missing from these tables; in studies checked, under half for an unresolved V gene and the rest for unknown reasons. From that table come the V and J calls and clone size; the DNA was used to work out D and trimming. The sample yields about 42,000 clones; approximately 52% were counted once. Around an eighth of the sample is held by the ten biggest clonotypes.

About this clone itself: It has no known antigen specificity. Base quality data are lacking; no much larger clone is found one base away.

Source material: PBMCs. The receptor was isolated from a human donor in good health. The rearranged chain carries TRBV9 and TRBJ1-1; confidence is insufficient to name the D gene. The DNA is TGTGCCAGCAGCGTAGCTCAAGGAGGGTGGATGAACACTGAAGCTTTCTTT. It codes for CASSVAQGGWMNTEAFF.